This T cell receptor beta chain was found in a study of cytomegalovirus exposure and HLA in healthy donors. General study findings and limits: Later analysis identified several of the most significant clusters that appeared linked to common viral pathogens. The number of N-insertions in an Asian-associated ancestry cluster was reportedly below the approximately 700-donor mean in a later analysis.

This clone was seen only a few times. Its specificity is not known. With 60 Vbeta and 13 Jbeta primers, the PCR was carried out. The method was immunoSEQ multiplex PCR; TCRdb's version includes in-frame clones alone and lacks a portion of them. The repertoire includes 150,000 to 200,000 clones, approximately 80% of them detected once, and more than 3% sits in the top ten. The ends lost 0 bases at V and 5 bases at J; junction bases unmatched: 7. Germline CDR1 is SQVTM and CDR2 is ANQGSEA. The CDR3 covers 15 residues. V and J are TRBV29-1 and TRBJ1-2; 9 nucleotides match TRBD1. Input material: PBMCs. This receptor was identified in a man between 40 and 49 years old in good health and CMV-seropositive. The CDR3 loop is CSVEDRDRERYGYTF. The CDR3 nucleotides read TGCAGCGTTGAAGATCGGGACAGGGAAAGGTATGGCTACACCTTC. Complete variable domain (other parts from reference TRBV29-1 and TRBJ1-2): SAVISQKPSRDICQRGTSLTIQCQVDSQVTMMFWYRQQPGQSLTLIATANQGSEATYESGFVIDKFPISRPNLTFSTLTVSNMSPEDSSIYLCSVEDRDRERYGYTFGSGTRLTVV.